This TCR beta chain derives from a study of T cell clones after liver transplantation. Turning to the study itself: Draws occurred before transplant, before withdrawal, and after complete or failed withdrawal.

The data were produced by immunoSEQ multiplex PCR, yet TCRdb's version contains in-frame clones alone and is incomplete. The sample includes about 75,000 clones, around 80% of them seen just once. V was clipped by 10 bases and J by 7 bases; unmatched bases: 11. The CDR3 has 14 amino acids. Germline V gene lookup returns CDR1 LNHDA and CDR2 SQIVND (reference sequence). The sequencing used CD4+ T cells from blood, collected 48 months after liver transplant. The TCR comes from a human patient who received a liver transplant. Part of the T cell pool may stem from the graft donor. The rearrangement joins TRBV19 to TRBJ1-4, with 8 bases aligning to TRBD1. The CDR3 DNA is TGTGCCACCGGGACCAGGGGGCTGGGTGAAAAACTGTTTTTT. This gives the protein CATGTRGLGEKLFF.